A selection of T cell receptor beta chains follows, all from one sample in a study of blood T cell repertoires in COVID-19. Sequenced by immunoSEQ multiplex PCR; TCRdb stores in-frame clones only, minus some. The table lists approximately 54,000 clones, roughly 76% of them singletons. Sequencing was performed on peripheral blood. The source of these receptors is a woman aged 55-70 years with acute or convalescent COVID-19. Each CDR3 is given with its conserved first and last residue. The order of the fields is J gene, V gene, clone size, D gene, CDR3 length, CDR3 protein, CDR3 DNA. The D gene is left open where the match is weak. Clone size is shown for a subset of rows, as once, few, many or a class of expanded clone.

J: TRBJ2-1; V: TRBV7-9; size: NA; D: TRBD2; length: 18; CDR3: CASSPTWTSGGPSREQFF; DNA: TGTGCCAGCAGCCCGACTTGGACTAGCGGGGGACCCAGTCGTGAGCAGTTCTTC
J: TRBJ2-6; V: TRBV28; size: NA; D: NA; length: 14; CDR3: CASRVQAGANVLTF; DNA: TGTGCCAGCAGGGTTCAAGCAGGGGCCAACGTCCTGACTTTC
J: TRBJ1-2; V: TRBV27; size: NA; D: NA; length: 12; CDR3: CASRGTNYGYTF; DNA: TGTGCCAGCAGGGGCACGAACTATGGCTACACCTTC
J: TRBJ2-2; V: TRBV19; size: NA; D: NA; length: 15; CDR3: CASSIIQVNTGELFF; DNA: TGTGCCAGTAGTATAATACAAGTTAACACCGGGGAGCTGTTTTTT
J: TRBJ2-3; V: TRBV11-1; size: NA; D: TRBD2; length: 15; CDR3: CASSLTSGSTDTQYF; DNA: TGTGCCAGCAGCTTAACTAGCGGAAGCACAGATACGCAGTATTTT
J: TRBJ2-5; V: TRBV19; size: once; D: TRBD2; length: 15; CDR3: CASSIGLAGMETQYF; DNA: TGTGCCAGTAGTATTGGGCTAGCGGGAATGGAGACCCAGTACTTC
J: TRBJ2-3; V: TRBV28; size: NA; D: NA; length: 14; CDR3: CASSFLGPQDTQYF; DNA: TGTGCCAGCAGTTTTTTGGGGCCCCAAGATACGCAGTATTTT
J: TRBJ1-4; V: TRBV11-2; size: NA; D: TRBD1; length: 16; CDR3: CASSFRRDRTNEKLFF; DNA: TGTGCCAGCAGCTTTAGGAGGGACAGGACGAATGAAAAACTGTTTTTT
J: TRBJ2-7; V: TRBV5-1; size: NA; D: TRBD2; length: 15; CDR3: CASSFLAGGENEQYF; DNA: TGCGCCAGCAGCTTTCTAGCGGGAGGAGAAAACGAGCAGTACTTC
J: TRBJ1-6; V: TRBV18; size: NA; D: NA; length: 14; CDR3: CASSLDSGNSPLHF; DNA: TGTGCCAGCTCACTCGACAGTGGGAATTCACCCCTCCACTTT
J: TRBJ2-7; V: TRBV27; size: NA; D: TRBD2; length: 15; CDR3: CASSLFLAGGYEQYF; DNA: TGTGCCAGCAGTTTATTTCTAGCGGGAGGGTACGAGCAGTACTTC
J: TRBJ1-1; V: TRBV14; size: NA; D: TRBD1; length: 15; CDR3: CASSYSTGRYTEAFF; DNA: TGTGCCAGCAGCTACTCGACAGGGCGATACACTGAAGCTTTCTTT
J: TRBJ1-4; V: TRBV3-1/TRBV3-2; size: NA; D: TRBD1; length: 15; CDR3: CASSLGTGNGEKLFF; DNA: TGTGCCAGCAGCCTCGGGACAGGGAACGGTGAAAAACTGTTTTTT
J: TRBJ1-2; V: TRBV12-2; size: few; D: NA; length: 18; CDR3: CASRCGGFRCPSGYGYTF; DNA: TGTGCAAGTCGCTGCGGTGGATTTCGCTGTCCGTCCGGCTATGGCTACACCTTC
J: TRBJ2-7; V: TRBV28; size: NA; D: NA; length: 13; CDR3: CASSFGGSYEQYF; DNA: TGTGCCAGCAGTTTCGGGGGTTCCTACGAGCAGTACTTC
J: TRBJ2-7; V: TRBV4-1; size: NA; D: TRBD1; length: 17; CDR3: CASSQTSGQGLSYEQYF; DNA: TGCGCCAGCAGCCAAACGTCGGGACAGGGACTCTCCTACGAGCAGTACTTC
J: TRBJ1-1; V: TRBV30; size: NA; D: NA; length: 15; CDR3: CAWSVEVGGLAEAFF; DNA: TGTGCCTGGAGTGTAGAGGTGGGGGGGCTCGCTGAAGCTTTCTTT
J: TRBJ1-6; V: TRBV5-6; size: NA; D: NA; length: 17; CDR3: CASSSEGRATFNSPLHF; DNA: TGTGCCAGCAGCTCCGAGGGCAGAGCGACATTTAATTCACCCCTCCACTTT
J: TRBJ1-3; V: TRBV5-4; size: NA; D: NA; length: 14; CDR3: CASSWGLAGNTIYF; DNA: TGTGCCAGCAGCTGGGGCCTCGCTGGAAACACCATATATTTT
J: TRBJ1-2; V: TRBV18; size: NA; D: TRBD1; length: 17; CDR3: CASSPPQVVSGGAGYTF; DNA: TGTGCCAGCTCACCCCCCCAGGTCGTGTCAGGGGGCGCTGGCTACACCTTC
J: TRBJ1-4; V: TRBV23-1; size: NA; D: NA; length: 15; CDR3: CASSQSWTENEKLFF; DNA: TGCGCCAGCAGTCAATCGTGGACAGAAAATGAAAAACTGTTTTTT
J: TRBJ2-7; V: TRBV21-1; size: few; D: NA; length: 17; CDR3: CASSAKDRQGPYYEQYF; DNA: TGTGCCAGCAGCGCCAAAGACAGACAGGGTCCGTACTACGAGCAGTACTTC
J: TRBJ2-1; V: TRBV19; size: NA; D: NA; length: 14; CDR3: CASSRKQGLNEQFF; DNA: TGTGCCAGTAGTAGGAAACAGGGTTTGAATGAGCAGTTCTTC
J: TRBJ1-6; V: TRBV6-7; size: NA; D: TRBD1; length: 14; CDR3: CAISGQAYNSPLHF; DNA: TGTGCCATCTCGGGACAGGCCTATAATTCACCCCTCCACTTT
J: TRBJ2-1; V: TRBV19; size: NA; D: TRBD1; length: 14; CDR3: CASSTMDRVDEQFF; DNA: TGTGCCAGTAGTACTATGGACAGGGTCGATGAGCAGTTCTTC
J: TRBJ1-4; V: TRBV6-5; size: NA; D: NA; length: 14; CDR3: CASSPEVTNEKLFF; DNA: TGTGCCAGCAGCCCAGAGGTGACTAATGAAAAACTGTTTTTT
J: TRBJ2-7; V: TRBV28; size: NA; D: TRBD1; length: 15; CDR3: CASSLGGTGGQEQYF; DNA: TGTGCCAGCAGCCTGGGGGGGACAGGGGGCCAAGAGCAGTACTTC
J: TRBJ2-5; V: TRBV2; size: NA; D: NA; length: 14; CDR3: CASSEAGGQETQYF; DNA: TGTGCCAGCAGTGAAGCTGGCGGCCAAGAGACCCAGTACTTC